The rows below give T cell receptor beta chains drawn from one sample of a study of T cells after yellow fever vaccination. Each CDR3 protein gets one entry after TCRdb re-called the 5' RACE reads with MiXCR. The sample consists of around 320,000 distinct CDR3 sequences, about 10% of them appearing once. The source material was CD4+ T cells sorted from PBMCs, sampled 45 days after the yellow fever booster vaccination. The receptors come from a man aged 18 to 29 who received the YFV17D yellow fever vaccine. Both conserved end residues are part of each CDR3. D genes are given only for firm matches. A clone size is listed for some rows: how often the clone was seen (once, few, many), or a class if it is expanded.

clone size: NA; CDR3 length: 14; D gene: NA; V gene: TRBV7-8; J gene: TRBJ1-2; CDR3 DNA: TGTGCCAGCAGTTCAAGGGAGGGGAACTATGGCTACACCTTC; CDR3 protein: CASSSREGNYGYTF
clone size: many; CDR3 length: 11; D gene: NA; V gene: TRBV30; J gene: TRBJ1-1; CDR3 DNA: TGTGCCTGGAGTTATCGCACTGAAGCTTTCTTT; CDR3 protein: CAWSYRTEAFF
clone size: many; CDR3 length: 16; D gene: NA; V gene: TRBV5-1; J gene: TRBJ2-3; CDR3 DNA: TGCGCCAGCAGCTTGGGTGGCAGGGTGAGCACAGATACGCAGTATTTT; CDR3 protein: CASSLGGRVSTDTQYF
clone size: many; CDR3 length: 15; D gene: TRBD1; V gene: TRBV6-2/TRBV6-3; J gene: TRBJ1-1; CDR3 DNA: TGTGCCAGCAGTAACTGGACAGGTTGGCGGACTGAAGCTTTCTTT; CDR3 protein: CASSNWTGWRTEAFF
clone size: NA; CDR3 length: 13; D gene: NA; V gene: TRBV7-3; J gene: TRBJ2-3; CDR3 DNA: TGTGCCAGCAGCTCTAACACGGCAGATACGCAGTATTTT; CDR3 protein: CASSSNTADTQYF
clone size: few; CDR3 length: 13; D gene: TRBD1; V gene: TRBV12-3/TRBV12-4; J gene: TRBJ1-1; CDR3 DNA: TGTGCCAGCAGCTTTACAGGGGGCGATGAAGCTTTCTTT; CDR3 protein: CASSFTGGDEAFF
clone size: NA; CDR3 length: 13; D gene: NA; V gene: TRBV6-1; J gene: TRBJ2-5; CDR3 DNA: TGTGCCAGCACCGGCAGGCCTCAAGAGACCCAGTACTTC; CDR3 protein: CASTGRPQETQYF
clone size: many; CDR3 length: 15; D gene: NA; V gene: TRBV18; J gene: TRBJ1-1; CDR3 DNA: TGTGCCAGCTCACCTGACACAGAAATGAACACTGAAGCTTTCTTT; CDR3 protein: CASSPDTEMNTEAFF
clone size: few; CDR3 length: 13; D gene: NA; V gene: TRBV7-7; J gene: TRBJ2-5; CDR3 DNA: TGTGCTAGCAGCTTAGGATACAGAGAGACCCAGTACTTC; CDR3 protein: CASSLGYRETQYF
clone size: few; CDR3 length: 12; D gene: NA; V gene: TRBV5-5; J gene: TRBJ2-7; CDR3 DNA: TGTGCCAGCAGCTTGGAAGGGCCCGAGCAGTACTTC; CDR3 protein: CASSLEGPEQYF
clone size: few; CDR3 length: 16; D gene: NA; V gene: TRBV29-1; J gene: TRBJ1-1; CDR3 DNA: TGCAGCGTTGCAGAAAGTTGGGGCAGGGGAAGGACTGAAGCTTTCTTT; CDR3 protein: CSVAESWGRGRTEAFF
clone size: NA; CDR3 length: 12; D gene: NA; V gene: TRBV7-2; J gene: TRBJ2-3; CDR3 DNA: TGTGCCAGCAGCCCCCACTTAGATACGCAGTATTTT; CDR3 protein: CASSPHLDTQYF
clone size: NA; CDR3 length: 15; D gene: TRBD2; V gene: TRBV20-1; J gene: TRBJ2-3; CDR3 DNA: TGCAGTGCTAGCTGGACTAGCGGGGGAACAGATACGCAGTATTTT; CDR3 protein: CSASWTSGGTDTQYF
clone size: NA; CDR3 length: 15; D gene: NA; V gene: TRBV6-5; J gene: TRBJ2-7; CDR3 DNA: TGTGCCAGCAGTTACTCGGGTAGGGCGGCGGACGAGCAGTACTTC; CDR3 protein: CASSYSGRAADEQYF
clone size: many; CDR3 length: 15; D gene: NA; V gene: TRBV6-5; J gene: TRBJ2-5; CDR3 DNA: TGTGCCAGCAGTCCTAGTGGGACACTCCAAGAGACCCAGTACTTC; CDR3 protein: CASSPSGTLQETQYF
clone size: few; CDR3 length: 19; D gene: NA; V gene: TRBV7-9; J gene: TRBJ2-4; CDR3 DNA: TGTGCCAGCAGCGGCCGGGGGATCCTCTTATTCGAAGCCAAAAACATTCAGTACTTC; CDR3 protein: CASSGRGILLFEAKNIQYF
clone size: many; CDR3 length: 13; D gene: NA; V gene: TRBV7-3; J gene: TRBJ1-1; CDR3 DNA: TGTGCCAGCCGATTGGCAGGGAACACTGAAGCTTTCTTT; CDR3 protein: CASRLAGNTEAFF
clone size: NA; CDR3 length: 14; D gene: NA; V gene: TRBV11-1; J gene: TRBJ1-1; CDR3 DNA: TGTGCCAGCAGCTTAGGAGGGACTCTTTCCGAAGCTTTCTTT; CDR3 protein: CASSLGGTLSEAFF
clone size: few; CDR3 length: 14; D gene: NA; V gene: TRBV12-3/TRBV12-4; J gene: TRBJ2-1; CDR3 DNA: TGTGCCAGCAGCCTCGCCGAGAGGGGGAGTGAGCAGTTCTTC; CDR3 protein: CASSLAERGSEQFF
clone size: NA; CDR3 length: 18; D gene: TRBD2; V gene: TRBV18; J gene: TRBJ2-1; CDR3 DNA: TGTGCCAGCTCACCACCCCCCGGGACTAGCGGCTCCTACAATGAGCAGTTCTTC; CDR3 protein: CASSPPPGTSGSYNEQFF
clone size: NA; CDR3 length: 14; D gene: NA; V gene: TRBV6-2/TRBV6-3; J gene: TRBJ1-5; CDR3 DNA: TGTGCCTGCTCCCTCGGGCGAAGCAATCAGCCCCAGCATTTT; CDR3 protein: CACSLGRSNQPQHF
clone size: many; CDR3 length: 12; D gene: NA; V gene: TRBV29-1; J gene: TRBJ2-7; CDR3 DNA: TGCAGCGTTGATTCAGGGACCTACGAGCAGTACTTC; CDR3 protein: CSVDSGTYEQYF
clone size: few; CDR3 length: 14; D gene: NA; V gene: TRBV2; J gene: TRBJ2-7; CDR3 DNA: TGTGCCAGCAGTGAATTCGGGACAAGAAACGAGCAGTACTTC; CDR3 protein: CASSEFGTRNEQYF
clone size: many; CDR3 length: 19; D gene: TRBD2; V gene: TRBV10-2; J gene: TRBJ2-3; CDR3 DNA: TGCGCCAGCAGTGAACCGGGACTAGCGGGGGGGTTCAGCACAGATACGCAGTATTTT; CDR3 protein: CASSEPGLAGGFSTDTQYF
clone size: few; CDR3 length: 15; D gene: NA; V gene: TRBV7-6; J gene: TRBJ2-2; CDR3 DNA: TGTGCCAGCAGCCCTACGGGACTCCGTACCGGGGAGCTGTTTTTT; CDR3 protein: CASSPTGLRTGELFF
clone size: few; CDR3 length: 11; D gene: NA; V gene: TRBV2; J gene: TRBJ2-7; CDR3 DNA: TGTGCCAGCAGTGCTACCTACGAGCAGTACTTC; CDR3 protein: CASSATYEQYF
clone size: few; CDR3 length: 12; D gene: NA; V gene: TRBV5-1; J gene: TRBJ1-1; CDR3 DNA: TGCGCCAGCAGCGCTCAGGGTTCTGAAGCTTTCTTT; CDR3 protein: CASSAQGSEAFF
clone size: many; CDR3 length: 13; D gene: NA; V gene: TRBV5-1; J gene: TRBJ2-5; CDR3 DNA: TGCGCCAGCAGCTCATTAAGGGGAGAGACCCAGTACTTC; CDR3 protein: CASSSLRGETQYF